The 10 T cell receptor beta chains given below trace back to one sample, sequenced in a study of beta chain features in type 1 diabetes. TCRB transcripts that were expressed got sequenced, as all of the isolated RNA had been reverse transcribed. Here immunoSEQ multiplex PCR was the method, and the copy in TCRdb shows in-frame clones only, minus some. The sample holds more than 110,000 clones, about 7% seen once. Sequenced: central memory CD4+ T cells from blood. These receptors were collected from a woman in her 30s in good health.

The CDR3 nucleotides are TGTGCCAGCAGCCAAGTTCAGAGGGAGCGGGGGGCTGGCTACACCTTC. Its protein is CASSQVQRERGAGYTF. The chain combines TRBV4-2 with TRBJ1-2; a weak D match, TRBD1 (6 bases). The germline V gene encodes CDR1 LGHNA and CDR2 YNFKEQ. The CDR3 contains 16 residues. Trimming cost V 1 base and J 7 bases, with 19 bases left between them.

This clone has just a few counts. The gene calls are TRBV28 and TRBJ2-4; TRBD2 aligns across 9 bases. J was trimmed by 14 bases and V by 2 bases; bases with no gene match: 10. CDR1 is MDHEN, CDR2 SYDVKM, per germline. CDR3 length: 14 amino acids. CDR3 residues: CASSLAGGPMLKYF. The CDR3 nucleotides read TGTGCCAGCAGTTTAGCGGGAGGGCCGATGTTGAAGTACTTC.

This clone was detected many times. The chain is built from TRBV7-3 and TRBJ2-1; 11 bases match TRBD2. The CDR3 covers 16 residues. V lost 4 bases, J lost 6 bases, and 8 bases stayed unmatched. Germline V CDR1 and CDR2: SGHTA, FQGTGA. CDR3 sequence: CASSSLAGGVFNEQFF. As DNA, the CDR3 is TGTGCCAGCAGCTCCTTAGCGGGAGGGGTTTTCAATGAGCAGTTCTTC.

This clone appeared a few times. The V and J genes are TRBV7-9 and TRBJ2-1; 10 bases agree with TRBD2. The CDR3 covers 14 residues. Germline trimming cut 3 bases from V and 8 bases from J; bases unmatched to any gene: 4. Germline CDR1 and CDR2: SEHNR and FQNEAQ (reference sequence). For the CDR3, the DNA is TGTGCCAGCAGCTTCCTAGCGGGAGACTATGAGCAGTTCTTC. The encoded protein is CASSFLAGDYEQFF.

The genes are TRBV9 and TRBJ2-5; 12 nucleotides line up with TRBD2. The ends lost 4 bases at V and 4 bases at J; junction bases unmatched: 11. Looked up from germline, CDR1 is SGDLS and CDR2 is YYNGEE. The CDR3 is 17 amino acids. CDR3 region: CASSPIQLAGGVETQYF. DNA for the CDR3: TGTGCCAGCAGCCCTATTCAACTAGCGGGAGGTGTAGAGACCCAGTACTTC.

This clone was recorded a few times. The chain has TRBV5-4 and TRBJ2-2, with D perhaps matching TRBD2 (6 bases). Trimming shortened V by 4 bases and J by 0 bases, and 10 bases separated the two germline ends. This CDR3 region has 15 residues. Germline assignment: CDR1 SGHNT and CDR2 YYREEE (reference sequence). The CDR3 here is CASSPGGTNTGELFF. The CDR3 coding sequence is TGTGCCAGCAGCCCCGGGGGTACGAACACCGGGGAGCTGTTTTTT.

This clone was observed many times. One junction end does not reproduce the germline sequence, and a read error may be involved. The chain uses TRBV4-3 and TRBJ2-2; 7 positions agree with TRBD1. The CDR3 contains 13 residues. Germline assignment: CDR1 LGHNA and CDR2 YSLEER. Here the CDR3 DNA reads TGCGCCAGCAGCCAAGATTGGGGACAGCCAGCCAGTTTT. Encoded protein: CASSQDWGQPASF.

This clone was detected a few times. The rearrangement links TRBV28 to TRBJ2-3, with 9 bases identical to TRBD1. The CDR3 length is 15 residues. Trimming at V came to 8 bases and at J to 0 bases, leaving 6 bases not matched to a gene. Germline CDR1 is MDHEN and CDR2 is SYDVKM. The CDR3 loop is CASRGGQGSTDTQYF. CDR3 DNA sequence: TGTGCCAGCCGAGGAGGACAGGGGAGCACAGATACGCAGTATTTT. Full variable domain (missing parts from reference TRBV28 and TRBJ2-3): DVKVTQSSRYLVKRTGEKVFLECVQDMDHENMFWYRQDPGLGLRLIYFSYDVKMKEKGDIPEGYSVSREKKERFSLILESASTNQTSMYLCASRGGQGSTDTQYFGPGTRLTVL.

This clone came up many times. The chain uses TRBV7-9 and TRBJ2-7, with a tentative D call TRBD1 (6 bases). The CDR3 has 15 amino acids. V shed 2 bases and J shed 1 base, with 12 bases lying between them. Germline lookup yields CDR1 SEHNR and CDR2 FQNEAQ (reference sequence). The CDR3 reads CASSLKTGRSYEQYF. In DNA form, the CDR3 reads TGTGCCAGCAGCTTAAAGACAGGAAGATCCTACGAGCAGTACTTC. The entire variable domain, with the rest obtained from reference TRBV7-9 and TRBJ2-7, is as follows: DTGVSQNPRHKITKRGQNVTFRCDPISEHNRLYWYRQTLGQGPEFLTYFQNEAQLEKSRLLSDRFSAERPKGSFSTLEIQRTEQGDSAMYLCASSLKTGRSYEQYFGPGTRLTVT.

Only a few counts were recorded for this clone. This rearrangement joins TRBV6-9 to TRBJ1-1; D uncertain. There are 13 residues in the CDR3. V lost 5 bases and J 7 bases, leaving 14 bases between the germline ends. The germline gives CDR1 MNHGY, CDR2 SVAAGI. The CDR3 loop is CASSQMDCSEAFF. The CDR3 DNA follows: TGTGCCAGCAGTCAAATGGACTGCAGTGAAGCTTTCTTT.